The entry below gives a single TCR beta chain sequence along with its context. It has no known antigen specificity. The sample holds no much larger clone one base away, and base qualities are not on file. The data are from a study of stem cell transplantation in POMP-related autoinflammatory disease (dated by TCRdb to 2020 to 2022). Study-level background: According to the study's hypothesis, the TRB repertoire gets skewed because defective thymoproteasomes impair MHC class I-dependent CD8+ T-cell differentiation and positive selection. Before transplant, CD4+ naive T-cell skewing, low CD8+ T-cell proportions, and reduced T-cell cytokine secretion were observed in patients. Through one year post-transplant, neutrophils and platelets showed 100% donor engraftment on DNA chimerism analysis. The effect of POMP deficiency on T-cell receptor beta repertoire diversity and CDR3 characteristics was assessed by high-throughput TRB sequencing.

Libraries came from the immunoSEQ multiplex PCR assay. The authors' analysis ran thus. Shannon entropy, which accounts for clonal size distribution, was used to quantify repertoire diversity. The Gini-Simpson index (Simpson_1-D) was used to measure inequality in clonotype distribution. In TCRdb, the immuneACCESS table is reduced to in-frame sequences with V and J assigned. These tables do not hold every clone; where another copy was compared, an unresolved V gene accounts for under half, and the others remain unexplained. The V and J calls and clone size are taken from that table; D and trimming were inferred from the DNA. This sample lists 9,100 or so clones; around 79% were detected once. The ten most abundant clones make up 4% to 5% of the sample. Including the terminal cysteine and phenylalanine, the CDR3 comprises 18 residues. Of all the DNA, just the CDR3 is kept, 54 bases in frame from base 1. From a lookup of the germline V gene, CDR1 and CDR2 are KGHSH and LQKENI. Unmatched junction bases come to 15, with V trimmed by 3 bases and J by 2 bases.

Here is what the overall study found, with its caveats: In PRAID patients, the trend toward lower diversity and increased clonality reached statistical significance only for regulatory T cells. Across all analyzed T-cell subsets, PRAID patients tended toward lower TRB diversity and higher clonality. A restricted number of unique TRB V-J gene pairings was observed in PRAID patients.

This specimen's time point label, interpreted: after hematopoietic stem cell transplant. PRAID was marked by prominent immunodeficiency together with autoinflammation. Prior to TRB sequencing, T-cell subsets (conventional T cells, CD8+ T cells, regulatory T cells, T follicular helper cells) were sorted. Sequencing used CD4+ T cells from PBMCs, obtained after stem cell transplantation. The chain is encoded by TRBV18 joined to TRBJ2-5, with 7 middle bases fitting TRBD1. This clonotype was sampled from a human patient with POMP-related autoinflammation and immune dysregulation (PRAID). Because of the transplant, the T cells may be the graft donor's rather than the patient's own. The sequenced DNA is TGTGCCAGCTCACCCTGGCCTCTGACAGGGAGAGGGCAAGAGACCCAGTACTTC. Its translation is CASSPWPLTGRGQETQYF.